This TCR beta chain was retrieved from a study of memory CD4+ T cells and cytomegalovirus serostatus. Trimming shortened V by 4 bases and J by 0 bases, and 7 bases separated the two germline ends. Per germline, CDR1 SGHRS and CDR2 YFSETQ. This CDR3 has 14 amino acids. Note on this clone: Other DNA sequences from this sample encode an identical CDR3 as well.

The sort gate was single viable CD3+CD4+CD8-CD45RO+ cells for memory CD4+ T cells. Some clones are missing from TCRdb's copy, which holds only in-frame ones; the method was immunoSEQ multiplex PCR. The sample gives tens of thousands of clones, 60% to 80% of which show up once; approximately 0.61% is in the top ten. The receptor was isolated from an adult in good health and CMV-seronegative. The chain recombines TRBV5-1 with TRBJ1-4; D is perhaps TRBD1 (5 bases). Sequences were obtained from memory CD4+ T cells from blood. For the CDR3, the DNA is TGCGCCAGCAGCCCAGGGTCAACTAATGAAAAACTGTTTTTT. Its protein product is CASSPGSTNEKLFF. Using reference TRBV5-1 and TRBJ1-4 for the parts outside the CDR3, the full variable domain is KAGVTQTPRYLIKTRGQQVTLSCSPISGHRSVSWYQQTPGQGLQFLFEYFSETQRNKGNFPGRFSGRQFSNSRSEMNVSTLELGDSALYLCASSPGSTNEKLFFGSGTQLSVL.